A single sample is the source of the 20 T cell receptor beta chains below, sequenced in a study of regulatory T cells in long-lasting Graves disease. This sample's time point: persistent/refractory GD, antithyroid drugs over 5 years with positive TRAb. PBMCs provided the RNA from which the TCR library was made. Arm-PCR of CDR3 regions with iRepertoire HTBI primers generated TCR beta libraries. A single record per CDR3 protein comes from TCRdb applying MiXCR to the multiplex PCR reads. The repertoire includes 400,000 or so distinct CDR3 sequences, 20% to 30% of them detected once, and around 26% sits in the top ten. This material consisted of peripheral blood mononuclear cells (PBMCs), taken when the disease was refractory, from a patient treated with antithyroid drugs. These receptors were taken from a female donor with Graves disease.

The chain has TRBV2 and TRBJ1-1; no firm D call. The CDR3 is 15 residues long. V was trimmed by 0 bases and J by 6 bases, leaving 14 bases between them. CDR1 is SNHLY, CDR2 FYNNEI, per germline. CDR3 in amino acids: CASSEAVRARPEAFF. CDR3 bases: TGTGCCAGCAGTGAAGCTGTACGGGCTCGACCTGAAGCTTTCTTT.

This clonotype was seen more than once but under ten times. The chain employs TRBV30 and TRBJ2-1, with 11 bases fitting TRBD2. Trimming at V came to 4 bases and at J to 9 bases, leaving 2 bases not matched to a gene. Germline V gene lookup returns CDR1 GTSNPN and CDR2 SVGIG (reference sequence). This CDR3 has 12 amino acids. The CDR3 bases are TGTGCCTGGACTAGCGGGAGGATTGAGCAGTTCTTC. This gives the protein CAWTSGRIEQFF.

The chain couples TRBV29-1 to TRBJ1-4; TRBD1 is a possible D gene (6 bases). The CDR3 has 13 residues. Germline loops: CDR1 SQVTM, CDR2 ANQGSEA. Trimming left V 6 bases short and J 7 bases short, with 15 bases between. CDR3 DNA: TGCAGCGTGAGACCAGGGGCAGGTGAAAAACTGTTTTTT. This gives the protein CSVRPGAGEKLFF.

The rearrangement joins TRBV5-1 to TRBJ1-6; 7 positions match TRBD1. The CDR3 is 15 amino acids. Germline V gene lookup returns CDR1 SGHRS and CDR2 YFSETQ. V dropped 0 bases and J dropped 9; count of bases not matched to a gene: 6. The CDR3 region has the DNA TGCGCCAGCAGCTTGGAGGACAGGAGAGGTTCACCCCTCCACTTT. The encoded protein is CASSLEDRRGSPLHF.

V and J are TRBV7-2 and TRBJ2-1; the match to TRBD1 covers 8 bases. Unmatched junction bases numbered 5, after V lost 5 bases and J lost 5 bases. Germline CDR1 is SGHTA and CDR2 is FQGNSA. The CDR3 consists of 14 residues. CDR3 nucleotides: TGTGCCAGCAGCCCCTGGACAGGGAACAATGAGCAGTTCTTC. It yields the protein CASSPWTGNNEQFF.

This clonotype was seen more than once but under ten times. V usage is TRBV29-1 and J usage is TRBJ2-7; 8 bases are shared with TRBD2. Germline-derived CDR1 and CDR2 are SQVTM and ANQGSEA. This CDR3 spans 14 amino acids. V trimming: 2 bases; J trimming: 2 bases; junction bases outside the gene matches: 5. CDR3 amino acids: CSVEFFGGAYEQYF. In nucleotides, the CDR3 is TGCAGCGTTGAATTTTTCGGGGGGGCCTACGAGCAGTACTTC.

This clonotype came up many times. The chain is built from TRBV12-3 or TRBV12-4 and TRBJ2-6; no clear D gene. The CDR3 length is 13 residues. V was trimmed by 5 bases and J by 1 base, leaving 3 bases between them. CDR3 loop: CASSQSGANVLTF. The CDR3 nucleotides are TGTGCCAGCAGTCAGTCTGGGGCCAACGTCCTGACTTTC.

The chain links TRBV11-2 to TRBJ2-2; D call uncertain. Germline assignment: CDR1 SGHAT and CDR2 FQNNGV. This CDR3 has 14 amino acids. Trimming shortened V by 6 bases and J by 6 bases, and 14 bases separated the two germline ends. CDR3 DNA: TGTGCCAGCAGTTATTTTGGGGTAGCCGGGGAGCTGTTTTTT. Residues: CASSYFGVAGELFF.

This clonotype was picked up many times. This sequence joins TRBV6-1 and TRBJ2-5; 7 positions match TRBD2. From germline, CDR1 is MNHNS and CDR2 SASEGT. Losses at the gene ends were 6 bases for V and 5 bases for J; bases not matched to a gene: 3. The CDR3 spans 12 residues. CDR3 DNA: TGTGCCAGCAGGCAGGGAGGGGAGACCCAGTACTTC. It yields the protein CASRQGGETQYF.

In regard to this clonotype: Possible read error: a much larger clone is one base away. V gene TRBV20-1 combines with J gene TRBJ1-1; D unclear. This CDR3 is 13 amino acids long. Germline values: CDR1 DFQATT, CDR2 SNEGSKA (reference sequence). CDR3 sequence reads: CSARPPGNTEASF. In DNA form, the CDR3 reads TGCAGTGCTAGACCCCCCGGAAACACTGAAGCTTCCTTT.

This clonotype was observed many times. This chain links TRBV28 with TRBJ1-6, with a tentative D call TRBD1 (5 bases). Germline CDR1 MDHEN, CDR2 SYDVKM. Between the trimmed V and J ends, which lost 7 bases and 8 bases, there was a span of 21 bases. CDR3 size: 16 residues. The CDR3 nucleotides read TGTGCCAGCAAGTTCCTATGGGGGAATGGCGATTCACCCCTCCACTTT. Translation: CASKFLWGNGDSPLHF.

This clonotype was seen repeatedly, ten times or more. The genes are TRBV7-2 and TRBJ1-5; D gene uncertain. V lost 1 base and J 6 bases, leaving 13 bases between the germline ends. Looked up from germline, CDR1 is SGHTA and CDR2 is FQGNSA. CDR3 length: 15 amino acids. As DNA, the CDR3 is TGTGCCAGCAGCTTAGACAGTAATCCGATTCAGCCCCAGCATTTT. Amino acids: CASSLDSNPIQPQHF.

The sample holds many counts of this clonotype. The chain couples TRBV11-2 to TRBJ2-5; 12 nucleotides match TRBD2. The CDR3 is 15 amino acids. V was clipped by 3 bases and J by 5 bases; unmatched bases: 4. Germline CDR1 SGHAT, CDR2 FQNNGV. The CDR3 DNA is TGTGCCAGCAGCTTGACTAGCGGGAGTTGGGAGACCCAGTACTTC. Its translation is CASSLTSGSWETQYF.

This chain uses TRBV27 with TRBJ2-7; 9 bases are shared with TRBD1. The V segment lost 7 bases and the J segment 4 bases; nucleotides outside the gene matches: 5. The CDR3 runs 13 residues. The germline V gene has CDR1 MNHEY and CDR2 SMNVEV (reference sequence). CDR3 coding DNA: TGTGCCAGCAAAAAGACAGGGGGGTACGAGCAGTACTTC. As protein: CASKKTGGYEQYF.

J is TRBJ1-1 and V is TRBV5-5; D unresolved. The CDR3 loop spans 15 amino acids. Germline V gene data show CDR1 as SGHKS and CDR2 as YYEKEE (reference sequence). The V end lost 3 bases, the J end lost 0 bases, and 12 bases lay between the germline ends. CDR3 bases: TGTGCCAGCAGCTCGCTAGACTTATTGAACACTGAAGCTTTCTTT. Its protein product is CASSSLDLLNTEAFF.

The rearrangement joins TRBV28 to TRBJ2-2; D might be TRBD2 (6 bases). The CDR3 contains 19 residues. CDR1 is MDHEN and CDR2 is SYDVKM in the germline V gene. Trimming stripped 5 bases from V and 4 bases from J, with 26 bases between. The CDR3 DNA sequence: TGTGCCAGCAGTCCCGGGGGTCGTTTTAAGGCTCATAGCACCGGGGAGCTGTTTTTT. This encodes CASSPGGRFKAHSTGELFF.

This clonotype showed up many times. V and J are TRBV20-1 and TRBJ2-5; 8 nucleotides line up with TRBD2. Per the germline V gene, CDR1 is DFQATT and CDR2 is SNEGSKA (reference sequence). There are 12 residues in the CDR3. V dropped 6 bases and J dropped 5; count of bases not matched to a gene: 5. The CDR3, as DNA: TGCAGTGCAGCAAGCGGGGGTGAGACCCAGTACTTC. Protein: CSAASGGETQYF.

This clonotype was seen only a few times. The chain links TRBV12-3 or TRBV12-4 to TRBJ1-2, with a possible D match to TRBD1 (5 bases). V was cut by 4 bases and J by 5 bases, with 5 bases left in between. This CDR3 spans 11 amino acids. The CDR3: CASSWGYGYTF. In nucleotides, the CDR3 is TGTGCCAGCAGTTGGGGGTATGGCTACACCTTC.

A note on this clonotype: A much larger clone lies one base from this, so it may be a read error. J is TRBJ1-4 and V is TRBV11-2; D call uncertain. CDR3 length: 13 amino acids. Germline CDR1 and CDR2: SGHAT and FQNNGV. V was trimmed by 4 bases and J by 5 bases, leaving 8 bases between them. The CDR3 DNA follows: TGTGCCAGCAGCTCCCTGCTCAATGAAAAACTGTTTTTT. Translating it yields CASSSLLNEKLFF. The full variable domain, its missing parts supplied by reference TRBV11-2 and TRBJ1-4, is EAGVAQSPRYKIIEKRQSVAFWCNPISGHATLYWYQQILGQGPKLLIQFQNNGVVDDSQLPKDRFSAERLKGVDSTLKIQPAKLEDSAVYLCASSSLLNEKLFFGSGTQLSVL.

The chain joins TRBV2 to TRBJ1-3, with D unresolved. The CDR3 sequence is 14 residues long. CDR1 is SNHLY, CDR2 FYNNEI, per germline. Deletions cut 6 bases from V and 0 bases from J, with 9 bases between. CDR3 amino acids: CASRPLDSGNTIYF. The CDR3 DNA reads TGTGCCAGCAGACCGCTAGACTCTGGAAACACCATATATTTT.